This TCR beta chain came from a study of lymphopenia after photon versus proton radiotherapy. Overall study findings and caveats: Post-nadir TCR diversity decline inversely tracked overall survival among those who died. Proton therapy kept repertoires fairly stable, unlike photons, which gained effector/memory cells.

As regards this clone: The antigen remains undetermined.

CDR1 is LNHDA and CDR2 is SQIVND in the germline V gene (reference sequence). V lost 2 bases, J lost 3 bases, and 7 bases stayed unmatched. This CDR3 region has 17 residues. Using immunoSEQ multiplex PCR, the repertoire was profiled, and TCRdb retains in-frame clones only, with some absent. The profile shows 15,000 to 20,000 clones, roughly nine tenths of them singletons. The chain employs TRBV19 and TRBJ2-2; TRBD2 aligns across 9 bases. This material consisted of peripheral blood, taken from a patient treated with proton-based radiotherapy. The receptor comes from a man in his 70s with pancreatic cancer. The CDR3 bases are TGTGCCAGTAGTATAAAGGCTAGCGGGGCGGACACCGGGGAGCTGTTTTTT. Its translation: CASSIKASGADTGELFF. Supplemented by reference TRBV19 and TRBJ2-2, the full variable domain reads DGGITQSPKYLFRKEGQNVTLSCEQNLNHDAMYWYRQDPGQGLRLIYYSQIVNDFQKGDIAEGYSVSREKKESFPLTVTSAQKNPTAFYLCASSIKASGADTGELFFGEGSRLTVL.